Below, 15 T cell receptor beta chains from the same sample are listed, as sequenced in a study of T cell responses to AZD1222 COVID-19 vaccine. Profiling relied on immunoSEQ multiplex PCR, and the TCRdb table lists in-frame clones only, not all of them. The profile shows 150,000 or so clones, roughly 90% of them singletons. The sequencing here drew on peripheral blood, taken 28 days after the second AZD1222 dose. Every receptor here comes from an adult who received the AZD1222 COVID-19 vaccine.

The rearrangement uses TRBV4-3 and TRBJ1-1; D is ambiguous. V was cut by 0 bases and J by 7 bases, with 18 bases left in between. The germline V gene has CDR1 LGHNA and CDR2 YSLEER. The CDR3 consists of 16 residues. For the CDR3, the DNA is TGCGCCAGCAGCCAAGATTTCGGCAGTCCTAGTTTTGAAGCTTTCTTT. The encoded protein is CASSQDFGSPSFEAFF.

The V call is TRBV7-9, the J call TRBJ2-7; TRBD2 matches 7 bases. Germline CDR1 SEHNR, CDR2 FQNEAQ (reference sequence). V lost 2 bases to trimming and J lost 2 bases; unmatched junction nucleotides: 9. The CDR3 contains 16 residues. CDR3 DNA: TGTGCCAGCAGCTTACCCCTTTCGGCGGGAGCCTACGAGCAGTACTTC. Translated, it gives CASSLPLSAGAYEQYF.

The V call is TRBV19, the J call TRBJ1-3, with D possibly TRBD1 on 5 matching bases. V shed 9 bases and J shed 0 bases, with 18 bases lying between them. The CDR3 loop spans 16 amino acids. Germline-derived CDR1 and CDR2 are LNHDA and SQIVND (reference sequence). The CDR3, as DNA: TGTGCCAGCAAAACGTACTACAGGAGCTCTGGAAACACCATATATTTT. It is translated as CASKTYYRSSGNTIYF.

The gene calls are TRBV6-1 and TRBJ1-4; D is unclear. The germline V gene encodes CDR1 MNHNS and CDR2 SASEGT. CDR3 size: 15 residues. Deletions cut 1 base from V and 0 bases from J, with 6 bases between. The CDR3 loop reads CASSEGTATNEKLFF. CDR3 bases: TGTGCCAGCAGTGAAGGGACGGCAACTAATGAAAAACTGTTTTTT.

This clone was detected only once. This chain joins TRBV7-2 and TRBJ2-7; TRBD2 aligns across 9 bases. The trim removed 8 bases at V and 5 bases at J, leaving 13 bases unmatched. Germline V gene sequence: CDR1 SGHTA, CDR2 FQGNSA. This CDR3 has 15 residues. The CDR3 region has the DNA TGTGCCAGCGGCCATCTCTTAGCGGGAGAGGACGAGCAGTACTTC. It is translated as CASGHLLAGEDEQYF.

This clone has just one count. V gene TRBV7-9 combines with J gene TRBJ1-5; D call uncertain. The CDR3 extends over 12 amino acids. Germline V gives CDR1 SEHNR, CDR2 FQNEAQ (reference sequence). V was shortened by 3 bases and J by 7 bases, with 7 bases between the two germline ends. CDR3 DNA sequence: TGTGCCAGCAGCTTCATAGGCCAGCCCCAGCATTTT. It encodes CASSFIGQPQHF.

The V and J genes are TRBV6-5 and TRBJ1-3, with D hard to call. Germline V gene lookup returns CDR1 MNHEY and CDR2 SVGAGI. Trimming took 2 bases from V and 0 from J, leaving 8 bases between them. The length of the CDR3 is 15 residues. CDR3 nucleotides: TGTGCCAGCAGTTACCGGCAGGACTCTGGAAACACCATATATTTT. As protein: CASSYRQDSGNTIYF.

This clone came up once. CDR3 amino acids: CASSLYRGRLTEAFF. In DNA form, the CDR3 reads TGTGCCAGCAGTTTATACAGGGGGCGACTTACTGAAGCTTTCTTT. This sequence joins TRBV28 and TRBJ1-1; 9 bases align to TRBD1. The CDR3 totals 15 residues. Trimming took 1 base from V and 5 from J; bases not matched to a gene: 5. Per germline, CDR1 MDHEN and CDR2 SYDVKM.

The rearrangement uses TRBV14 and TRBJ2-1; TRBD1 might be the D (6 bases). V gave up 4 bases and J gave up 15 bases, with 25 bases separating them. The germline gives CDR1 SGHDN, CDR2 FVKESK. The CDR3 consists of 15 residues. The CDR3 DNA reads TGTGCCAGCAGCCCTACTTTCAAAACGACAGGAATATCGTTCTTC. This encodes CASSPTFKTTGISFF.

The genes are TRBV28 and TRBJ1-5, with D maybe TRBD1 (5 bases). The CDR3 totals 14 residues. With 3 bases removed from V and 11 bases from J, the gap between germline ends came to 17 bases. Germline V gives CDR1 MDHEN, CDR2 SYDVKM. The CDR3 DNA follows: TGTGCCAGCAGTTTGGCAGGGACGAAGGGCACCCAGCATTTT. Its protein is CASSLAGTKGTQHF.

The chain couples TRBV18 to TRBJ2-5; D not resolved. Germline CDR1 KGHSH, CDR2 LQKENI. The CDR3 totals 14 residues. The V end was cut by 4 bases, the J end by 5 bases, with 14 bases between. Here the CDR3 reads CASSLSTTRETQYF. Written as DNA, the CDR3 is TGTGCCAGCTCACTTTCGACAACTCGGGAGACCCAGTACTTC.

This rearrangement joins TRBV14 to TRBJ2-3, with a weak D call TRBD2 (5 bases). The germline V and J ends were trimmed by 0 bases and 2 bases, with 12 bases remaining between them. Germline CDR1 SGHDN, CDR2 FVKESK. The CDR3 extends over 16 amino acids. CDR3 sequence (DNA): TGTGCCAGCAGCCAAGATCTTTCTAGCAACACAGATACGCAGTATTTT. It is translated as CASSQDLSSNTDTQYF.

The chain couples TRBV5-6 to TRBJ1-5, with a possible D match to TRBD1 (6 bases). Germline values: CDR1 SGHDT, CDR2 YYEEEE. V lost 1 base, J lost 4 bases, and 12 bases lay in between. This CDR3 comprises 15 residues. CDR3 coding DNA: TGTGCCAGCAGCTTGATAGGACAGCCTAATCAGCCCCAGCATTTT. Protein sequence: CASSLIGQPNQPQHF.

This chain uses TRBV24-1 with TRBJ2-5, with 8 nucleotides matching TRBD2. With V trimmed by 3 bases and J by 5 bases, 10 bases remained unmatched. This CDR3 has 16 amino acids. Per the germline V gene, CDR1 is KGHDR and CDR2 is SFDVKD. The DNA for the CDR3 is TGTGCCACCAGTGATCAGTTGAGCGGGAGTGGCGAGACCCAGTACTTC. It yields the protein CATSDQLSGSGETQYF.

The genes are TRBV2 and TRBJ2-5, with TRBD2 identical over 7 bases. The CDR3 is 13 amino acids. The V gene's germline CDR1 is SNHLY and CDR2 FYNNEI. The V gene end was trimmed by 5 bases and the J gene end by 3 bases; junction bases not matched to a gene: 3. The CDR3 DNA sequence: TGTGCCAGCAGTAGCCTAGCGGAAGAGACCCAGTACTTC. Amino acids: CASSSLAEETQYF.